Listed below are T cell receptor beta chains from one sample, sequenced in a study of identical twins. TCRdb called the 5' RACE reads again in MiXCR, with one record for every CDR3 protein. The data contain about 240,000 distinct CDR3 sequences, about 10% of them singletons. The sequenced material came from memory T cells sorted from blood. The source is a man over 45 in good health. CDR3s include the opening cysteine and the closing phenylalanine or tryptophan. The D gene is left open where the match is weak. Clone size is shown for a subset of rows, as once, few, many or a class of expanded clone.

d_gene	v_gene	abundance	j_gene	CDR3nt	CDR3aa
TRBD1	TRBV12-3/TRBV12-4	many	TRBJ2-7	TGTGCCAGCAGTAAGGGACAGGCGAGCTCCTACGAGCAGTACTTC	CASSKGQASSYEQYF
TRBD2	TRBV4-3	many	TRBJ2-4	TGCGCCAGCAGCCATTTAGCGGGAGGGGATCACATTCAGTACTTC	CASSHLAGGDHIQYF
TRBD2	TRBV7-2	NA	TRBJ2-2	TGTGCCAGCAGCCTCCGACTAGCGGGGACCGGGGAGCTGTTTTTT	CASSLRLAGTGELFF
NA	TRBV7-2	NA	TRBJ2-1	TGTGCCAGCAGATTGGGACCAAACAATGAGCAGTTCTTC	CASRLGPNNEQFF
TRBD1	TRBV4-1	many	TRBJ1-2	TGCGCCAGCAGCCAAGGGGAGGGACAGTTCTATGGCTACACCTTC	CASSQGEGQFYGYTF
NA	TRBV20-1	NA	TRBJ2-3	TGCAGTGCTAGTTCAGGAAGGTCAGATACGCAGTATTTT	CSASSGRSDTQYF
NA	TRBV20-1	many	TRBJ2-3	TGCAGTGCTACGAGAATGGCGGGGGCCGGCACAGATACGCAGTATTTT	CSATRMAGAGTDTQYF
TRBD2	TRBV5-4	many	TRBJ2-5	TGTGCCAGCAGCTTAGATAGCGGGGGGGCCGAGACCCAGTACTTC	CASSLDSGGAETQYF
TRBD2	TRBV6-2/TRBV6-3	many	TRBJ2-1	TGTGCCACTACAACGACACTAGCGGGGCGCTCCTACAATGAGCAGTTCTTC	CATTTTLAGRSYNEQFF
NA	TRBV5-1	many	TRBJ2-5	TGCGCCAGCCGAGAATCCCAAGAGACCCAGTACTTC	CASRESQETQYF
TRBD1	TRBV7-2	NA	TRBJ1-1	TGTGCCAGCGGCTCTTATTTCGGACAGGCTGAAGCTTTCTTT	CASGSYFGQAEAFF
TRBD1	TRBV19	few	TRBJ2-5	TGTGCCAGTAGCCGATCTACAGGGGGCAGGGAGACCCAGTACTTC	CASSRSTGGRETQYF
NA	TRBV20-1	few	TRBJ2-7	TGCAGTGCTAGAACCCGGACAGCCTCCTACGAGCAGTACTTC	CSARTRTASYEQYF
NA	TRBV7-8	NA	TRBJ2-6	TGTGCCAGCAGTCTCCCCCCTTCGGGGGGGGCCAACGTCCTGACTTTC	CASSLPPSGGANVLTF
NA	TRBV25-1	few	TRBJ2-1	TGTGCCAGCAGGGGGCGATTAGGCGGGGTCTATAATGAGCAGTTCTTC	CASRGRLGGVYNEQFF
NA	TRBV3-1	many	TRBJ1-1	TGTGCCAGCAGCCAAGGTAGCGGGAGGACTGAAGCTTTCTTT	CASSQGSGRTEAFF
NA	TRBV9	many	TRBJ1-1	TGTGCCAGCAGCGTAGCAATACAGGGATCGGAAGCTTTCTTT	CASSVAIQGSEAFF
NA	TRBV7-9	NA	TRBJ2-3	TGTGCCAGCAGCTTGGAGGGGACTGCCGCAGATACGCAGTATTTT	CASSLEGTAADTQYF
TRBD1	TRBV29-1	NA	TRBJ1-4	TGCAGCGTTAGTCGTACGGGACAGCCTAATGAAAAACTGGTTTTT	CSVSRTGQPNEKLVF
TRBD2	TRBV6-5	many	TRBJ2-7	TGTGCCAGCAGTTACTCGAAGAGCGGGGGGCCAGCCTACGAGCAGTACTTC	CASSYSKSGGPAYEQYF
NA	TRBV7-3	many	TRBJ2-7	TGTGCCAGCAGCCTACAGGGTGACGAGCAGTACTTC	CASSLQGDEQYF
NA	TRBV5-1	few	TRBJ2-4	TGCGCCAGCAGCCCGGACGATAGAGTGGGGACAGCCAAAAACATTCAGTACTTC	CASSPDDRVGTAKNIQYF
NA	TRBV29-1	NA	TRBJ2-1	TGCAGCGTTGACGACAGGAGATACAATGAGCAGTTCTTC	CSVDDRRYNEQFF
TRBD2	TRBV4-2	many	TRBJ2-7	TGTGCCAGCAGCCAAGGACTAGCGGGAGTCGACGAGCAGTACTTC	CASSQGLAGVDEQYF
TRBD2	TRBV11-2	many	TRBJ2-3	TGTGCCAGCAGACCCGGACTAGCGGATGATACGCAGTATTTT	CASRPGLADDTQYF
NA	TRBV6-2/TRBV6-3	NA	TRBJ1-6	TGTGCCAGCAGACTACAGGTTATTAATTCACCCCTCCACTTT	CASRLQVINSPLHF